This T cell receptor beta chain appears in the sequencing data of a study of CD8 T cells in ankylosing spondylitis. Study results and caveats: Reportedly, matched ankylosing spondylitis synovial fluid was significantly enriched for disease-linked clones. Reports of some motif variants in reactive arthritis synovial fluid and blood predate this one. Eight or nine highly homologous variants formed a TCR beta motif that appeared characteristic of ankylosing spondylitis blood.

With molecular barcodes, quantitative 5'-RACE was used to make the TCR beta libraries. TCRdb passed the 5' RACE reads through MiXCR, listing each CDR3 protein once. The repertoire has around 430,000 distinct CDR3 sequences, roughly 17% of them found once; the top ten carry just over 1%. Germline CDR1 SGHRS, CDR2 YFSETQ. The CDR3 is made up of 17 amino acids. Between the trimmed V and J ends, which lost 0 bases and 0 bases, there was a span of 13 bases. On this clonotype: Antigen unknown.

Sequencing input: blood, either unsorted or a sorted T cell fraction (not recorded which). This TCR was recovered from a male donor with ankylosing spondylitis. The chain recombines TRBV5-1 with TRBJ2-1, with unresolved D. The CDR3 sequence: CASSLGWSSFSYNEQFF. The CDR3 nucleotides are TGCGCCAGCAGCTTGGGGTGGTCCTCCTTCTCCTACAATGAGCAGTTCTTC.